These 28 T cell receptor beta chains originate from one sample sequenced in a study of OX40 agonist ivuxolimab in advanced cancers. Clones were read by immunoSEQ multiplex PCR, and TCRdb kept only the in-frame ones, dropping some. The sample yields 70,000 to 95,000 clones, around 86% seen once. The sample here was CD4+ or CD8+ T cells sorted from blood, taken in a trial of the OX40 agonist ivuxolimab. These receptors were obtained from an adult with an advanced solid tumor such as melanoma, head and neck, liver or kidney cancer.

The chain has TRBV5-4 and TRBJ2-3, with a tentative D call TRBD2 (6 bases). The germline V gene encodes CDR1 SGHNT and CDR2 YYREEE (reference sequence). Trimming shortened V by 0 bases and J by 4 bases, and 12 bases separated the two germline ends. CDR3 size: 15 residues. The DNA for the CDR3 is TGTGCCAGCAGCTTGGCGGGGGTAGCGGCAGATACGCAGTATTTT. Encoded protein: CASSLAGVAADTQYF.

This rearrangement joins TRBV19 to TRBJ1-5; a weak D match, TRBD1 (5 bases). CDR1 and CDR2 (germline): LNHDA, SQIVND (reference sequence). Trimming removed 11 bases from V and 0 bases from J, with 14 bases in between. The CDR3 runs 14 residues. The CDR3 here is CAGGTDYSNQPQHF. The CDR3 DNA sequence: TGTGCCGGGGGGACGGATTATAGCAATCAGCCCCAGCATTTT.

The table lists this clone with a few counts. The chain carries TRBV11-3 and TRBJ2-5, with D uncertain. Trimming cost V 0 bases and J 1 base, with 0 bases left between them. Germline V gives CDR1 SGHNT, CDR2 YENEEA. CDR3 length equals 12 residues. CDR3 sequence: CASSLDQETQYF. The DNA of the CDR3 is TGTGCCAGCAGCTTAGACCAAGAGACCCAGTACTTC.

The chain employs TRBV10-2 and TRBJ2-5; D may correspond to TRBD1 or TRBD2 (6 bases each). This CDR3 region has 16 residues. The germline V and J ends were trimmed by 0 bases and 5 bases, with 16 bases remaining between them. The germline V gene has CDR1 WSHSY and CDR2 SAAADI. CDR3 amino acids: CASSESNPGAGETQYF. The CDR3 DNA reads TGCGCCAGCAGTGAGTCCAACCCGGGGGCCGGGGAGACCCAGTACTTC.

The J gene is TRBJ2-5, the V gene TRBV7-2; no clear D. Trimming left V 5 bases short and J 7 bases short, with 11 bases between. The CDR3 totals 12 residues. Germline V gene sequence: CDR1 SGHTA, CDR2 FQGNSA. The CDR3 coding sequence is TGTGCCAGCAGCCCCAATCTAGGGACCCAGTACTTC. Protein product: CASSPNLGTQYF.

A few counts support this clone. The chain is built from TRBV10-1 and TRBJ1-6, with 10 bases that match TRBD1. V lost 3 bases to trimming and J lost 10 bases; unmatched junction nucleotides: 3. This CDR3 is built from 14 residues. Germline V CDR1 and CDR2: WNHNN, SYGVQD (reference sequence). The CDR3 DNA is TGCGCCAGCAGTGACGACAGGGGGCTCTCACCCCTCCACTTT. The encoded protein is CASSDDRGLSPLHF.

The chain has TRBV10-3 and TRBJ2-3; D uncertain. The V gene's germline CDR1 is ENHRY and CDR2 SYGVKD. Trimming cost V 0 bases and J 5 bases, with 6 bases left between them. This CDR3 comprises 13 residues. The CDR3 loop is CAISESSKDTQYF. The CDR3 nucleotides read TGTGCCATCAGTGAGTCTTCGAAAGATACGCAGTATTTT.

The V gene is TRBV5-4, the J gene TRBJ1-6; TRBD1 aligns across 8 bases. V shed 4 bases, J shed 11 bases, and the junction held 5 bases outside the gene matches. Germline V gene sequence: CDR1 SGHNT, CDR2 YYREEE (reference sequence). The CDR3 runs to 13 residues. The CDR3 here is CASSPRTGTPLHF. In nucleotides, the CDR3 is TGTGCCAGCAGCCCCCGGACAGGGACACCCCTCCACTTT. The full variable domain, in which reference TRBV5-4 and TRBJ1-6 provide the parts outside the CDR3, is ETGVTQSPTHLIKTRGQQVTLRCSSQSGHNTVSWYQQALGQGPQFIFQYYREEENGRGNFPPRFSGLQFPNYSSELNVNALELDDSALYLCASSPRTGTPLHFGNGTRLTVT.

This chain links TRBV7-6 with TRBJ1-5; the D gene is possibly TRBD1 (5 bases). This CDR3 is built from 14 residues. Germline V lookup: CDR1 SGHVS, CDR2 FNYEAQ. The V gene lost 5 bases and the J gene lost 2 bases, with 10 bases spanning the gap. The CDR3 DNA is TGTGCCAGCAGCCCGGGGCAGGGCAATCAGCCCCAGCATTTT. It is translated as CASSPGQGNQPQHF.

The chain carries TRBV28 and TRBJ1-5; TRBD1 might be the D (5 bases). In germline, CDR1 is MDHEN, CDR2 SYDVKM. Trimming removed 3 bases from V and 2 bases from J, with 11 bases in between. The CDR3 consists of 15 residues. The CDR3, as DNA: TGTGCCAGCAGTTTCCCCACGGGGGGCAATCAGCCCCAGCATTTT. This sequence encodes CASSFPTGGNQPQHF.

The rearrangement uses TRBV6-5 and TRBJ1-1, with D tentatively TRBD1 (5 bases). There are 13 residues in the CDR3. Germline V gene sequence: CDR1 MNHEY, CDR2 SVGAGI. Trimming pared 6 bases from V and 5 bases from J, leaving 13 bases between. In DNA form, the CDR3 reads TGTGCCAGCAGCGGGACCCCCCGGACTGAAGCTTTCTTT. Residues: CASSGTPRTEAFF.

This clone appeared a few times. The rearrangement uses TRBV9 and TRBJ2-5; 8 nucleotides align to TRBD2. The trim removed 4 bases at V and 5 bases at J, leaving 4 bases unmatched. This CDR3 region has 13 residues. Germline V gives CDR1 SGDLS, CDR2 YYNGEE. CDR3 DNA: TGTGCCAGCAGCTCGGGGGGGCGTGAGACCCAGTACTTC. Encoded protein: CASSSGGRETQYF.

This clone was observed a few times. This chain links TRBV11-2 with TRBJ1-4; the D gene is possibly TRBD1 (5 bases). The CDR3 extends over 15 amino acids. The germline CDR1 and CDR2 sequences are SGHAT and FQNNGV. Trimming removed 0 bases at V and 4 bases at J, with 9 bases between. The CDR3 spells CASSLDLGGNEKLFF. CDR3 nucleotides: TGTGCCAGCAGCTTAGATTTGGGGGGTAATGAAAAACTGTTTTTT.

This sequence joins TRBV18 and TRBJ2-7; the D is unclear. V gave up 3 bases and J gave up 3 bases, with 9 bases separating them. This CDR3 has 13 amino acids. From germline, CDR1 is KGHSH and CDR2 LQKENI. The CDR3 here is CASSPQSVYEQYF. The CDR3 DNA follows: TGTGCCAGCTCACCGCAGTCCGTCTACGAGCAGTACTTC. Full variable domain (outside the CDR3, taken from reference TRBV18 and TRBJ2-7): NAGVMQNPRHLVRRRGQEARLRCSPMKGHSHVYWYRQLPEEGLKFMVYLQKENIIDESGMPKERFSAEFPKEGPSILRIQQVVRGDSAAYFCASSPQSVYEQYFGPGTRLTVT.

The genes are TRBV7-6 and TRBJ1-3; D perhaps matches TRBD1 (6 bases). The CDR3 runs 15 residues. Germline V gene data show CDR1 as SGHVS and CDR2 as FNYEAQ. V lost 7 bases and J lost 3, with 16 bases in between. The CDR3 nucleotides read TGTGCCAGCACCAATCGTCAGGGACATGGAAACACCATATATTTT. Translation gives CASTNRQGHGNTIYF.

V usage is TRBV29-1 and J usage is TRBJ1-2; D not resolved. Trimming pared 0 bases from V and 2 bases from J, leaving 4 bases between. This CDR3 is built from 12 residues. CDR1 and CDR2 from the germline V gene are SQVTM and ANQGSEA. The chain's CDR3 is CSVEERNYGYTF. Here the CDR3 DNA reads TGCAGCGTTGAAGAGAGGAACTATGGCTACACCTTC.

This sequence joins TRBV30 and TRBJ2-3, with D possibly called TRBD1 or TRBD2 (5 bases each). The CDR3 contains 15 residues. Trimming cost V 4 bases and J 1 base, with 15 bases left between them. The germline V gene encodes CDR1 GTSNPN and CDR2 SVGIG (reference sequence). CDR3: CAWTLGTRGTDTQYF. The CDR3 nucleotides read TGTGCCTGGACCTTGGGGACCCGCGGCACAGATACGCAGTATTTT.

This clone is a singleton in its sample. The sample contains more than one DNA sequence encoding this CDR3. The J gene is TRBJ2-3, the V gene TRBV28, with D possibly being TRBD2 (6 bases). CDR1 is MDHEN, CDR2 SYDVKM, per germline. Trimming pared 6 bases from V and 2 bases from J, leaving 12 bases between. This CDR3 contains 14 residues. This CDR3 reads CASRPGTSTDTQYF. CDR3 sequence (DNA): TGTGCCAGCAGACCCGGGACTTCCACAGATACGCAGTATTTT.

This clone was recorded a few times. The V call is TRBV2, the J call TRBJ2-3, with D perhaps TRBD1 or TRBD2 (6 bases each). Germline V CDR1 and CDR2: SNHLY, FYNNEI. V was shortened by 9 bases and J by 5 bases, with 18 bases between the two germline ends. The CDR3 contains 14 residues. CDR3 coding DNA: TGTGCCAGTACGGGGGCCACCCAGGGAGATACGCAGTATTTT. Translated, it gives CASTGATQGDTQYF. The full variable domain, its missing parts supplied by reference TRBV2 and TRBJ2-3, is EPEVTQTPSHQVTQMGQEVILRCVPISNHLYFYWYRQILGQKVEFLVSFYNNEISEKSEIFDDQFSVERPDGSNFTLKIRSTKLEDSAMYFCASTGATQGDTQYFGPGTRLTVL.

The chain carries TRBV19 and TRBJ2-4, with a tentative D call TRBD2 (6 bases). Trimming cost V 6 bases and J 1 base, with 19 bases left between them. Looked up from germline, CDR1 is LNHDA and CDR2 is SQIVND (reference sequence). This CDR3 spans 17 amino acids. The CDR3 DNA sequence: TGTGCCAGTAGCCGTGAGGGAGGTAGTGCGGCCAAAAACATTCAGTACTTC. It is translated as CASSREGGSAAKNIQYF. The entire variable domain, with the rest obtained from reference TRBV19 and TRBJ2-4, is as follows: DGGITQSPKYLFRKEGQNVTLSCEQNLNHDAMYWYRQDPGQGLRLIYYSQIVNDFQKGDIAEGYSVSREKKESFPLTVTSAQKNPTAFYLCASSREGGSAAKNIQYFGAGTRLSVL.

In DNA form, the CDR3 reads TGTGCCAGCAGTGAGGTCTCTGGGGCCAACGTCCTGACTTTC. Its protein product is CASSEVSGANVLTF. The J gene is TRBJ2-6, the V gene TRBV2; no clear D. This CDR3 spans 14 amino acids. Trimming took 3 bases from V and 0 from J, leaving 3 bases between them. CDR1 and CDR2 from the germline V gene are SNHLY and FYNNEI.

This clone was counted between two and nine times. The chain uses TRBV7-9 and TRBJ1-6; D gene ambiguous. CDR1 and CDR2 (germline): SEHNR, FQNEAQ (reference sequence). The CDR3 covers 13 residues. V was cut by 5 bases and J by 8 bases, with 10 bases left in between. The CDR3 DNA reads TGTGCCAGCAGCACCCGTAATGATTCACCCCTCCACTTT. Protein: CASSTRNDSPLHF. The variable domain in full, completed from reference TRBV7-9 and TRBJ1-6, reads DTGVSQNPRHKITKRGQNVTFRCDPISEHNRLYWYRQTLGQGPEFLTYFQNEAQLEKSRLLSDRFSAERPKGSFSTLEIQRTEQGDSAMYLCASSTRNDSPLHFGNGTRLTVT.

With respect to this clone: In the same sample, other DNA sequences code for this CDR3. The chain is built from TRBV7-9 and TRBJ2-5; D remains unclear. The CDR3 has 13 amino acids. Trimming left V 2 bases short and J 2 bases short, with 6 bases between. The V gene's germline CDR1 is SEHNR and CDR2 FQNEAQ (reference sequence). The CDR3 loop is CASSLHPQETQYF. CDR3 coding DNA: TGTGCCAGCAGCTTACATCCTCAAGAGACCCAGTACTTC.

This clone was detected once. Written as DNA, the CDR3 is TGTGCCATACAGCCGGGATACTCCTACAATGAGCAGTTCTTC. Its protein product is CAIQPGYSYNEQFF. V is TRBV10-3 and J is TRBJ2-1, with D perhaps matching TRBD2 (5 bases). Per germline, CDR1 ENHRY and CDR2 SYGVKD. The CDR3 is 14 residues long. Deletions cut 9 bases from V and 0 bases from J, with 12 bases between.

This rearrangement joins TRBV2 to TRBJ2-1; TRBD1 is a possible D gene (5 bases). Germline V CDR1 and CDR2: SNHLY, FYNNEI. This CDR3 has 12 residues. The V end lost 7 bases, the J end lost 8 bases, and 12 bases lay between the germline ends. The CDR3, as DNA: TGTGCCAGCACACAGGTGGGCGATGAGCAGTTCTTC. Protein: CASTQVGDEQFF.

The V and J genes are TRBV5-4 and TRBJ2-3; TRBD1 agrees at 8 bases. The CDR3 length is 15 residues. Germline trimming cut 2 bases from V and 6 bases from J; bases unmatched to any gene: 8. Germline values: CDR1 SGHNT, CDR2 YYREEE (reference sequence). The CDR3 loop reads CASSLSSTGVDTQYF. Here the CDR3 DNA reads TGTGCCAGCAGCTTATCTTCGACAGGGGTGGATACGCAGTATTTT.

DNA of the CDR3: TGTGCCAGCAGTGATACTGGTGCCACCTACAATGAGCAGTTCTTC. Amino acid sequence: CASSDTGATYNEQFF. The rearrangement links TRBV2 to TRBJ2-1; no firm D call. The CDR3 runs to 15 residues. CDR1 and CDR2 from the germline V gene are SNHLY and FYNNEI. The V and J ends lost 3 bases and 2 bases respectively, with 11 bases between them.

CDR3 DNA sequence: TGTGCCAGCAGCGTAACCCTACAGGGTGGCTATGGCTACACCTTC. Its protein product is CASSVTLQGGYGYTF. The V gene is TRBV5-5, the J gene TRBJ1-2, with D maybe TRBD1 (6 bases). Trimming cost V 4 bases and J 4 bases, with 17 bases left between them. Germline V lookup: CDR1 SGHKS, CDR2 YYEKEE (reference sequence). The CDR3 is made up of 15 amino acids.